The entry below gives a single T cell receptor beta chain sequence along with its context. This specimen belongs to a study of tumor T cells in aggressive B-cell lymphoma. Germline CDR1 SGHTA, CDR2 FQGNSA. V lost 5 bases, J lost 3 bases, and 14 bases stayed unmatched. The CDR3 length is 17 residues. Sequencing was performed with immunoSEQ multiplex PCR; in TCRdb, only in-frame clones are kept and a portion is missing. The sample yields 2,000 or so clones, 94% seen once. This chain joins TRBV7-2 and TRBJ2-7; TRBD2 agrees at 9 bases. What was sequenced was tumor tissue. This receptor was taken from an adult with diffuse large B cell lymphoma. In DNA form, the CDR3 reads TGTGCCAGCAGCACGAAGAGCGGGAGGAGTCTCCTCTACGAGCAGTACTTC. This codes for CASSTKSGRSLLYEQYF.